This is a list of T cell receptor beta chains from one sample in a study of CD4 and CD8 cells across lung adenocarcinoma regions. TCRdb processed the PCR reads anew with MiXCR; each CDR3 protein has one entry. The repertoire has 10,000 to 15,000 distinct CDR3 sequences, around 48% of them found once; the top ten carry approximately 25%. Sequenced material: CD8+ T cells from the margin of a lung tumor. Receptor source: a female donor with lung adenocarcinoma. The CD4 and CD8 labels of this study may be unreliable. Both conserved end residues are part of each CDR3. Size values are once, few and many counts, or a class for expanded clones, and some rows have none.

- TRBJ2-5 TRBV6-1 CASRSSTSGGQETQYF
- TRBJ1-2 TRBV11-2 CASSPRTGEIDGYTF
many TRBJ2-4 TRBV11-1 CASSHRDNKNIQYF
once TRBJ1-6 TRBV7-2 CASSFPIHNSPLHF
many TRBJ2-5 TRBV12-3/TRBV12-4 CASNVGGKETQYF
- TRBJ1-2 TRBV11-2 CASSLEDSSVGGGYTF
many TRBJ1-2 TRBV6-1 CASSLQGMGGYTF
- TRBJ2-1 TRBV27 CASLSGFHAFSYNEQFF
many TRBJ2-3 TRBV6-1 CASNTGYGTDTQYF
- TRBJ2-3 TRBV6-1 CASKNRGTGALYF
- TRBJ2-6 TRBV12-3/TRBV12-4 CASRLGSGANVLTF
- TRBJ2-1 TRBV6-5 CASSYSMCGNAQYF
many TRBJ2-1 TRBV7-9 CASSLGAGTGGNEQFF
- TRBJ2-1 TRBV12-3/TRBV12-4 CASRVAAREQFF
few TRBJ1-2 TRBV2 CASTVLIDSYGYTF
- TRBJ2-3 TRBV12-3/TRBV12-4 CASINSVADIQYF
- - TRBV7-7 CASGLSAKDIQFF
- TRBJ2-5 TRBV4-1 CASSQEWGTQYF
- TRBJ2-1 TRBV6-1 CARGFHGMSADAQFF
medium-sized TRBJ2-1 TRBV6-5 CASSYSEGRGSSFF
- TRBJ2-6 TRBV4-1 CASSQDFAREESGANVLTF
- - TRBV25-1 CASGGHGGRGPDTQYF
- TRBJ2-2 TRBV10-2 CASSEPPARGVAGELFF
- TRBJ2-5 TRBV20-1 CSAMLGRGYQETQYF
- TRBJ2-3 TRBV11-2 CASSLEGYTQYF
many TRBJ1-2 TRBV7-2 CASSPGQNYGYTF
many - TRBV12-3/TRBV12-4 CASSSGGEQYF
- TRBJ2-7 TRBV10-2 CASRDAPGGSTYEQYF
- - TRBV10-1 CASGSGGANTQYF
- TRBJ1-5 TRBV10-3 CAISEGQGSQPQHF
- TRBJ2-2 TRBV6-1 CASRPRTGELFF
many TRBJ2-1 TRBV11-2 CASSHSGDYNEQFF
many TRBJ1-6 TRBV6-1 CASSRDNNSPLHF
many TRBJ2-5 TRBV20-1 CSVTVQETQYF
- TRBJ2-7 TRBV11-2 CASSSGQLLSYEQYF
- TRBJ2-1 TRBV5-4 CASSPTQGGEQFF
medium-sized TRBJ2-3 TRBV7-2 CASSLTGGYTDTQYF
many TRBJ2-5 TRBV10-3 CAISENVGKETQYF
- - TRBV6-1 CASRFQAMSTDAQFF